What follows are 20 T cell receptor beta chains derived from one specimen sequenced in a study of T-cell memory formation after mild COVID-19. A single record per CDR3 protein comes from TCRdb applying MiXCR to the 5' RACE reads. This sample has fewer than 90,000 distinct CDR3 sequences, with 13% found just once. What was sequenced was PBMCs or a T cell subset sorted from them (not recorded which). The receptors were gathered from a man between 18 and 29 years old who had mild COVID-19 (a few samples of this study predate the infection). Cell type and time point are not known.

This clonotype was found a few times. The chain recombines TRBV28 with TRBJ1-1; no firm D call. The CDR3 consists of 14 residues. The V and J ends lost 6 bases and 4 bases respectively, with 15 bases between them. Looked up from germline, CDR1 is MDHEN and CDR2 is SYDVKM. CDR3: CASSPPILSTEAFF. In DNA form, the CDR3 reads TGTGCCAGCAGCCCCCCTATATTGAGCACTGAAGCTTTCTTT. The full variable domain, rest sourced from reference TRBV28 and TRBJ1-1, is DVKVTQSSRYLVKRTGEKVFLECVQDMDHENMFWYRQDPGLGLRLIYFSYDVKMKEKGDIPEGYSVSREKKERFSLILESASTNQTSMYLCASSPPILSTEAFFGQGTRLTVV.

The rearrangement links TRBV15 to TRBJ2-7; 8 positions agree with TRBD1. This CDR3 contains 14 residues. Looked up from germline, CDR1 is LNHNV and CDR2 is YYDKDF (reference sequence). The trim removed 3 bases at V and 0 bases at J, leaving 1 base unmatched. The CDR3: CATSSGTGSYEQYV. CDR3 nucleotides: TGTGCCACCAGCAGCGGGACAGGCTCCTACGAGCAGTACGTC.

This clonotype has more than one count but fewer than ten. The chain combines TRBV11-2 with TRBJ1-1; D may be TRBD1 (5 bases). Germline CDR1 and CDR2: SGHAT and FQNNGV. Between the trimmed V and J ends, which lost 0 bases and 4 bases, there was a span of 18 bases. The CDR3 is 17 amino acids. The CDR3 nucleotides are TGTGCCAGCAGCTTAGATTCATTCGAGGGTCAGGGCACTGAAGCTTTCTTT. This encodes CASSLDSFEGQGTEAFF.

This chain joins TRBV6-2 or TRBV6-3 and TRBJ2-7; 7 bases line up with TRBD2. J was trimmed by 2 bases and V by 9 bases; bases with no gene match: 10. This CDR3 is 14 amino acids long. Germline V gene data show CDR1 as MNHEY and CDR2 as SVGEGT. The CDR3 spells CASRRGEGTYEQYV. The DNA of the CDR3 is TGTGCCAGTCGTCGCGGGGAGGGAACCTACGAGCAGTACGTC.

The rearrangement links TRBV7-2 to TRBJ2-5; maybe TRBD1 (6 bases). Germline-derived CDR1 and CDR2 are SGHTA and FQGNSA. Trimming removed 5 bases at V and 6 bases at J, with 22 bases between. The CDR3 runs 16 residues. The CDR3 here is CASSQEPRGGRKTQYF. In DNA form, the CDR3 reads TGTGCCAGCAGCCAAGAGCCCAGGGGTGGGAGAAAGACCCAGTACTTC.

This clonotype was found a few times. The V and J genes are TRBV9 and TRBJ2-1; 7 nucleotides align to TRBD2. V lost 0 bases and J lost 4; bases outside the gene matches: 4. In germline, CDR1 is SGDLS, CDR2 YYNGEE. The CDR3 contains 15 residues. CDR3 residues: CASSVGAGRYNEQFF. The CDR3 bases are TGTGCCAGCAGCGTAGGAGCGGGGCGTTACAATGAGCAGTTCTTC.

The chain joins TRBV12-3 or TRBV12-4 to TRBJ2-1; D is possibly TRBD1 (6 bases). V was cut by 5 bases and J by 12 bases, with 17 bases left in between. The CDR3 contains 13 residues. CDR3 DNA sequence: TGTGCCAGCAGTCCACAGGGAATGCAGGTGCAGTTCTTC. Encoded protein: CASSPQGMQVQFF.

The chain has TRBV6-2 or TRBV6-3 and TRBJ2-2; tentative D call: TRBD1 (6 bases). CDR3 length equals 16 residues. The V and J ends lost 3 bases and 5 bases respectively, with 16 bases between them. Germline lookup yields CDR1 MNHEY and CDR2 SVGEGT. In DNA form, the CDR3 reads TGTGCCAGCAGTTATTTCCGGGGTGACAGGACCGGGGAGCTGTTTTTT. Translating gives CASSYFRGDRTGELFF.

This chain connects TRBV29-1 to TRBJ2-1; no definite D call. Trimming stripped 7 bases from V and 7 bases from J, with 14 bases between. CDR3 length equals 12 residues. The germline CDR1 and CDR2 sequences are SQVTM and ANQGSEA. The CDR3 DNA sequence: TGCAGCGCTGGACGTAAAGGGAATGAGCAGTTCTTC. Amino acids: CSAGRKGNEQFF.

V gene TRBV7-6 combines with J gene TRBJ2-7; TRBD1 might be the D (6 bases). Trimming cost V 8 bases and J 4 bases, with 21 bases left between them. CDR1 is SGHVS and CDR2 is FNYEAQ in the germline V gene. The CDR3 loop spans 15 amino acids. The DNA for the CDR3 is TGTGCCAGCTCGAAAGGGGGTAATCCCGCGTACGAGCAGTACTTC. Translated, it gives CASSKGGNPAYEQYF.

This clonotype appeared a few times. The chain couples TRBV7-8 to TRBJ1-2; the D is unclear. The CDR3 sequence is 15 residues long. Germline CDR1 is SGHVS and CDR2 is FQNEAQ. Trimming took off 0 bases at V and 4 bases at J, with 12 bases between the two ends. CDR3: CASSLATEAGYGYTF. The CDR3 bases are TGTGCCAGCAGCTTAGCAACGGAAGCCGGCTATGGCTACACCTTC. The variable domain in full, with the rest retrieved from reference TRBV7-8 and TRBJ1-2, is GAGVSQSPRYKVAKRGQDVALRCDPISGHVSLFWYQQALGQGPEFLTYFQNEAQLDKSGLPSDRFFAERPEGSVSTLKIQRTQQEDSAVYLCASSLATEAGYGYTFGSGTRLTVV.

This clonotype occurred a few times. The V and J genes are TRBV28 and TRBJ1-3; D is ambiguous. Trimming removed 5 bases at V and 3 bases at J, with 14 bases between. Germline lookup yields CDR1 MDHEN and CDR2 SYDVKM. The CDR3 sequence is 15 residues long. The CDR3 reads CASSNFKNIGNTIYF. The CDR3 DNA follows: TGTGCCAGCAGTAATTTTAAGAACATTGGAAACACCATATATTTT.

CDR3 residues: CACKVWDYEQYF. For the CDR3, the DNA is TGTGCCTGTAAGGTCTGGGACTACGAGCAGTACTTC. The rearrangement links TRBV30 to TRBJ2-7; D is uncertain. V was shortened by 6 bases and J by 3 bases, with 12 bases between the two germline ends. Germline V gene data show CDR1 as GTSNPN and CDR2 as SVGIG (reference sequence). The CDR3 extends over 12 amino acids.

This chain links TRBV9 with TRBJ2-7; D might be TRBD1 (5 bases). Germline assignment: CDR1 SGDLS and CDR2 YYNGEE. The ends were cut back, 3 bases at V and 1 base at J, with 8 bases in the middle. The CDR3 is 13 amino acids. CDR3 region: CASSATDSYEQYF. The CDR3, as DNA: TGTGCCAGCAGCGCGACAGATTCCTACGAGCAGTACTTC.

This clonotype was detected a few times. This sequence joins TRBV3-1 and TRBJ1-2; D call uncertain. The CDR3 has 15 residues. V gave up 2 bases and J gave up 3 bases, with 13 bases separating them. Germline values: CDR1 LGHDT, CDR2 YNNKEL (reference sequence). The CDR3 coding sequence is TGTGCCAGCAGCCAATCGAACGAGATCCACTATGGCTACACCTTC. This sequence encodes CASSQSNEIHYGYTF.

A few counts support this clonotype. This chain joins TRBV10-3 and TRBJ1-5; D is ambiguous. Germline loops: CDR1 ENHRY, CDR2 SYGVKD. Trimming shortened V by 3 bases and J by 0 bases, and 6 bases separated the two germline ends. CDR3 length: 14 residues. The CDR3 loop is CAISERDSNQPQHF. The CDR3 DNA follows: TGTGCCATCAGTGAAAGGGATAGCAATCAGCCCCAGCATTTT.

V usage is TRBV7-2 and J usage is TRBJ2-1; the D gene is possibly TRBD1 (5 bases). Germline CDR1 reads SGHTA; CDR2 reads FQGNSA. The CDR3 extends over 15 amino acids. Between the trimmed V and J ends, which lost 5 bases and 4 bases, there was a span of 15 bases. The CDR3 protein is CASSHSVGDYNEQFF. CDR3 nucleotide sequence: TGTGCCAGCAGCCACAGTGTAGGGGATTACAATGAGCAGTTCTTC.

This chain connects TRBV7-6 to TRBJ2-2; TRBD2 might be the D (5 bases). This CDR3 has 15 residues. Germline CDR1 is SGHVS and CDR2 is FNYEAQ. V was trimmed by 3 bases and J by 3 bases, leaving 11 bases between them. CDR3 protein: CASSFSLADTGELFF. CDR3 nucleotides: TGTGCCAGCAGCTTCTCCCTAGCCGACACCGGGGAGCTGTTTTTT.

This clonotype showed up just a few times. This chain links TRBV20-1 with TRBJ2-2; D might be TRBD2 (5 bases). Germline V gives CDR1 DFQATT, CDR2 SNEGSKA (reference sequence). Trimming removed 0 bases from V and 7 bases from J, with 6 bases in between. This CDR3 has 12 residues. The CDR3 DNA follows: TGCAGTGCTAGAGATCGGGGCGGGGAGCTGTTTTTT. Amino acid sequence: CSARDRGGELFF.

This clonotype has just one count. The chain combines TRBV5-1 with TRBJ2-3; 8 nucleotides line up with TRBD2. Germline V CDR1 and CDR2: SGHRS, YFSETQ. This CDR3 contains 16 residues. Trimming took 1 base from V and 4 from J; bases not matched to a gene: 8. The DNA of the CDR3 is TGCGCCAGCAGCTTGTACAGCGGGGGAGCCGCAGATACGCAGTATTTT. Its protein is CASSLYSGGAADTQYF.